One and the same sample provided the 21 T cell receptor beta chains below, sequenced in a study of Ad26.COV2.S vaccination and SARS-CoV-2 variants. As to treatment: around 19 received Ad26.COV2.S at low or high dose, single or two shots; five or six received placebo; per-sample allocation not given. Each sample was drawn 63 days after the first injection (of vaccine or placebo). Produced via immunoSEQ multiplex PCR; TCRdb's table is partial and in-frame only. The sample carries approximately 420,000 clones, around 85% recorded once. The material sequenced was peripheral blood, taken in a trial of Ad26.COV2.S vaccine versus placebo. These receptors were taken from a person aged 18-65 years who received the Ad26.COV2.S COVID-19 vaccine or a placebo.

This chain connects TRBV7-2 to TRBJ1-1; D gene unclear. This CDR3 spans 13 amino acids. The V and J ends lost 1 base and 5 bases respectively, with 8 bases between them. Germline CDR1 and CDR2: SGHTA and FQGNSA. The CDR3 DNA reads TGTGCCAGCAGCTTAGATGGTTGGACTGAAGCTTTCTTT. Amino acid sequence: CASSLDGWTEAFF.

The V and J genes are TRBV4-1 and TRBJ2-2; D remains ambiguous. V was shortened by 1 base and J by 3 bases, with 6 bases between the two germline ends. The CDR3 is 14 residues long. Germline V lookup: CDR1 MGHRA, CDR2 YSYEKL. The DNA of the CDR3 is TGCGCCAGCAGCCAAGGCCAGTACACCGGGGAGCTGTTTTTT. Translated, it gives CASSQGQYTGELFF.

CDR3 protein: CASSPPPAGGIYNEQFF. The CDR3 DNA follows: TGTGCCAGCAGCCCTCCCCCGGCGGGGGGGATCTACAATGAGCAGTTCTTC. The gene calls are TRBV3-1 (or the pseudogene TRBV3-2) and TRBJ2-1; 9 bases align to TRBD2. CDR3 length equals 17 residues. Trimming removed 4 bases from V and 3 bases from J; junction bases left unmatched: 10. Germline-derived CDR1 and CDR2 are LGHDT and YNNKEL (reference sequence).

This clone was recorded once. This chain joins TRBV19 and TRBJ2-7; 9 nucleotides agree with TRBD2. The V segment lost 1 base and the J segment 2 bases; nucleotides outside the gene matches: 9. This CDR3 comprises 17 residues. Germline loops: CDR1 LNHDA, CDR2 SQIVND (reference sequence). The CDR3 protein is CASSIGAGLAGTYEQYF. CDR3 DNA: TGTGCCAGTAGTATAGGCGCGGGGCTAGCGGGGACCTACGAGCAGTACTTC.

The chain uses TRBV19 and TRBJ2-3; D not certain. CDR1 and CDR2 (germline): LNHDA, SQIVND (reference sequence). V was pared by 4 bases and J by 2 bases, with 7 bases between. CDR3 length: 13 residues. The CDR3 region has the DNA TGTGCCAGTAGTACAACGGACACAGATACGCAGTATTTT. This codes for CASSTTDTDTQYF.

This clone has just one count. This rearrangement joins TRBV10-2 to TRBJ2-3; TRBD2 matches 13 bases. Unmatched junction bases numbered 7, after V lost 7 bases and J lost 0 bases. Germline values: CDR1 WSHSY, CDR2 SAAADI. The CDR3 has 17 residues. For the CDR3, the DNA is TGCGCCAGCATCCCCGGACTAGCGGGGGTAAGCACAGATACGCAGTATTTT. It translates to CASIPGLAGVSTDTQYF.

This clone was recorded only once. The chain joins TRBV5-5 to TRBJ2-5; TRBD1 agrees at 9 bases. The J segment lost 5 bases and the V segment lost 4 bases, leaving 6 bases of the junction unmatched. The CDR3 has 14 amino acids. Germline V CDR1 and CDR2: SGHKS, YYEKEE (reference sequence). The CDR3 protein is CASSRDRASETQYF. DNA of the CDR3: TGTGCCAGCAGCCGGGACAGGGCTTCGGAGACCCAGTACTTC.

The V call is TRBV5-1, the J call TRBJ1-3; D is unresolved. Germline V gene lookup returns CDR1 SGHRS and CDR2 YFSETQ. This CDR3 spans 16 amino acids. V was shortened by 4 bases and J by 0 bases, with 14 bases between the two germline ends. Here the CDR3 reads CASSLNPVGSGNTIYF. DNA for the CDR3: TGCGCCAGCAGCCTCAACCCGGTTGGCTCTGGAAACACCATATATTTT. Based on the CDR3 plus reference TRBV5-1 and TRBJ1-3, the full variable domain is KAGVTQTPRYLIKTRGQQVTLSCSPISGHRSVSWYQQTPGQGLQFLFEYFSETQRNKGNFPGRFSGRQFSNSRSEMNVSTLELGDSALYLCASSLNPVGSGNTIYFGEGSWLTVV.

V gene TRBV27 combines with J gene TRBJ1-2; 11 bases align to TRBD1. The CDR3 contains 16 residues. The V gene end was trimmed by 4 bases and the J gene end by 2 bases; junction bases not matched to a gene: 6. Germline V gene data show CDR1 as MNHEY and CDR2 as SMNVEV (reference sequence). Written as DNA, the CDR3 is TGTGCCAGCAGTTCACAAAGGACAGGGGGCAACTATGGCTACACCTTC. Translation: CASSSQRTGGNYGYTF.

The rearrangement uses TRBV7-9 and TRBJ2-7; 7 nucleotides agree with TRBD1. V was clipped by 3 bases and J by 6 bases; unmatched bases: 8. The CDR3 runs 14 residues. Germline CDR1 is SEHNR and CDR2 is FQNEAQ (reference sequence). This CDR3 is CASSLYDRAAEQYF. CDR3 bases: TGTGCCAGCAGCTTGTATGACAGGGCGGCCGAGCAGTACTTC.

The V gene is TRBV2, the J gene TRBJ2-2, with 8 bases lining up with TRBD2. The CDR3 is 14 residues long. Per the germline V gene, CDR1 is SNHLY and CDR2 is FYNNEI. Trimming cost V 6 bases and J 2 bases; bases outside gene matches: 2. CDR3 region: CASRLAVNTGELFF. For the CDR3, the DNA is TGTGCCAGCAGACTAGCGGTTAACACCGGGGAGCTGTTTTTT.

The chain uses TRBV19 and TRBJ2-2; 9 bases are a match to TRBD1. The length of the CDR3 is 15 residues. The V segment lost 5 bases and the J segment 7 bases; nucleotides outside the gene matches: 8. The germline V gene has CDR1 LNHDA and CDR2 SQIVND (reference sequence). The CDR3 loop reads CASSLGDRDFGELFF. DNA of the CDR3: TGTGCCAGTAGTCTCGGGGACAGGGACTTCGGGGAGCTGTTTTTT.

V gene TRBV19 combines with J gene TRBJ1-2; D might be TRBD1 (5 bases). Trimming shortened V by 11 bases and J by 6 bases, and 16 bases separated the two germline ends. CDR3 size: 12 residues. The germline V gene has CDR1 LNHDA and CDR2 SQIVND (reference sequence). The DNA of the CDR3 is TGTGCCTCCCTAGGGGAACTGAATGGCTACACCTTC. Translated: CASLGELNGYTF. Drawing the rest from reference TRBV19 and TRBJ1-2, the complete variable domain is DGGITQSPKYLFRKEGQNVTLSCEQNLNHDAMYWYRQDPGQGLRLIYYSQIVNDFQKGDIAEGYSVSREKKESFPLTVTSAQKNPTAFYLCASLGELNGYTFGSGTRLTVV.

In this sample, this clone turned up many times. Within the sample, other DNA sequences also encode this same CDR3. The CDR3 sequence is CASSLREGNTIYF. In DNA form, the CDR3 reads TGTGCCAGCAGTTTGAGAGAAGGAAACACCATATATTTT. The V call is TRBV27, the J call TRBJ1-3, with no clear D. The germline V gene encodes CDR1 MNHEY and CDR2 SMNVEV (reference sequence). V lost 3 bases to trimming and J lost 4 bases, with 7 bases between them. The CDR3 covers 13 residues.

Written as DNA, the CDR3 is TGTGCCAGCAGCTTAGACGGTCCGAATAATTCACCCCTCCACTTT. It is translated as CASSLDGPNNSPLHF. The chain links TRBV7-8 to TRBJ1-6, with D hard to call. This CDR3 is 15 amino acids long. V dropped 1 base and J dropped 5 bases, with 9 bases sitting between them. Germline-derived CDR1 and CDR2 are SGHVS and FQNEAQ.

This sequence joins TRBV18 and TRBJ1-4; perhaps TRBD1 as D (6 bases). Germline CDR1 is KGHSH and CDR2 is LQKENI. V lost 0 bases and J lost 8, with 10 bases in between. This CDR3 region has 14 residues. CDR3 loop: CASSPPDSPEKLFF. Here the CDR3 DNA reads TGTGCCAGCTCACCACCGGACAGCCCCGAAAAACTGTTTTTT.

The chain carries TRBV12-2 and TRBJ1-5; TRBD1, the D gene given by the table, was not confirmed from the DNA. TRBV12-2 is reported as a pseudogene. This CDR3 has 16 amino acids. In DNA, the CDR3 is TGTGCCAGAAACCGGGACAATGGCGCGAGTGATCAGCCCCAGCATTTT. Translating it yields CARNRDNGASDQPQHF.

V is TRBV6-2 or TRBV6-3 and J is TRBJ1-3; D unclear. The V gene's germline CDR1 is MNHEY and CDR2 SVGEGT. V was pared by 0 bases and J by 1 base, with 16 bases between. The CDR3 is made up of 18 amino acids. This CDR3 is CASSYSWPGRGSGNTIYF. Here the CDR3 DNA reads TGTGCCAGCAGTTACTCGTGGCCGGGAAGAGGATCTGGAAACACCATATATTTT.

V and J are TRBV6-5 and TRBJ2-1; D gene ambiguous. Trimming cost V 4 bases and J 4 bases, with 8 bases left between them. This CDR3 comprises 13 residues. The germline gives CDR1 MNHEY, CDR2 SVGAGI. Here the CDR3 DNA reads TGTGCCAGCAGTTCCCAGGTGTACAATGAGCAGTTCTTC. This translates into CASSSQVYNEQFF.

This clone was seen just once. Other DNA sequences within the sample encode an identical CDR3. CDR3 region: CASSVAGGYTF. The CDR3 nucleotides read TGTGCCAGCAGCGTAGCCGGAGGCTACACCTTC. The J gene is TRBJ1-2, the V gene TRBV9; no firm D call. The V and J ends lost 0 bases and 8 bases respectively, with 5 bases between them. This CDR3 comprises 11 residues. The germline V gene encodes CDR1 SGDLS and CDR2 YYNGEE.

V gene TRBV13 combines with J gene TRBJ2-7; 9 bases are shared with TRBD1. Germline CDR1 is PRHDT and CDR2 is FYEKMQ (reference sequence). Losses at the gene ends were 5 bases for V and 6 bases for J; bases not matched to a gene: 8. This CDR3 has 14 amino acids. The CDR3 spells CASSLGQGLVEQYF. Here the CDR3 DNA reads TGTGCCAGCAGCCTGGGACAGGGTCTAGTCGAGCAGTACTTC. The full variable domain, rest sourced from reference TRBV13 and TRBJ2-7, is AAGVIQSPRHLIKEKRETATLKCYPIPRHDTVYWYQQGPGQDPQFLISFYEKMQSDKGSIPDRFSAQQFSDYHSELNMSSLELGDSALYFCASSLGQGLVEQYFGPGTRLTVT.